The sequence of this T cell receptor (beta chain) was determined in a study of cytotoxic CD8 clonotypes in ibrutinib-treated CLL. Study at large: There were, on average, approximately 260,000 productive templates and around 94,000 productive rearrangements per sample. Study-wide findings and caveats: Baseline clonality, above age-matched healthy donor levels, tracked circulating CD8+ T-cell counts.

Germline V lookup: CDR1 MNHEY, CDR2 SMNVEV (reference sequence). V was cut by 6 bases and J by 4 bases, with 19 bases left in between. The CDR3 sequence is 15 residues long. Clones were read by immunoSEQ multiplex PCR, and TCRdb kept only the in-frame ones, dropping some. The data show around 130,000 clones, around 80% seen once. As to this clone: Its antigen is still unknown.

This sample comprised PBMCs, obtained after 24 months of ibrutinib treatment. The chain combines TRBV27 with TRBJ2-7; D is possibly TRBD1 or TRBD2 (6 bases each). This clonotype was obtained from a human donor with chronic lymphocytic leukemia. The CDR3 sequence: CASRAAGGHLYEQYF. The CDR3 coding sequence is TGTGCCAGCAGGGCAGCCGGGGGACACCTATACGAGCAGTACTTC.